This is a list of T cell receptor beta chains from one sample in a study of a mutant IDH1 vaccine in newly diagnosed glioma. The protocol was immunoSEQ multiplex PCR, while the TCRdb copy is restricted to in-frame clones and leaves out a portion. The sample lists tens of thousands of clones, 75% to 90% occurring once. The sequenced sample was PBMCs, obtained from a glioma patient treated with radiotherapy, temozolomide or both. These receptors all come from a woman between 35 and 50 years old with glioma. CDR3s include the opening cysteine and the closing phenylalanine or tryptophan. A D gene is named only where the DNA matches it firmly. Rows may omit the clone size; those that give it use once, few, many or a size class.

TRBD1 | TRBJ1-1 | - | TRBV7-9 | 13 | CASSLREGGEAFF | TGTGCCAGCAGCTTAAGGGAAGGGGGCGAAGCTTTCTTT
TRBD1 | TRBJ1-4 | - | TRBV28 | 16 | CASSPSQGAGDEKLFF | TGTGCCAGCAGTCCTAGCCAGGGGGCCGGTGATGAAAAACTGTTTTTT
- | TRBJ1-1 | - | TRBV6-1 | 14 | CASMVGGGGTEAFF | TGTGCCAGCATGGTTGGGGGTGGGGGCACTGAAGCTTTCTTT
- | TRBJ1-1 | few | TRBV29-1 | 10 | CSGRGTEAFF | TGCAGCGGCAGGGGCACTGAAGCTTTCTTT
- | TRBJ1-1 | - | TRBV28 | 13 | CASSLGWDTEAFF | TGTGCCAGCAGCTTAGGATGGGACACTGAAGCTTTCTTT
- | TRBJ1-4 | - | TRBV19 | 14 | CASSNGGGVGKLFF | TGTGCCAGTAGTAACGGGGGCGGAGTAGGAAAACTGTTTTTT
- | TRBJ1-1 | - | TRBV6-4 | 13 | CASSVVWGTEAFF | TGTGCCAGCAGTGTAGTTTGGGGCACTGAAGCTTTCTTT
- | TRBJ2-4 | - | TRBV2 | 14 | CASSDGGTKNIQYF | TGTGCCAGCAGTGATGGGGGAACCAAAAACATTCAGTACTTC
- | TRBJ1-3 | - | TRBV2 | 13 | CASSLDYGNTIYF | TGTGCCAGCAGTTTGGATTATGGAAACACCATATATTTT
- | TRBJ1-2 | - | TRBV19 | 14 | CASSTPGANYGYTF | TGTGCCAGTAGTACCCCGGGAGCTAACTATGGCTACACCTTC
- | TRBJ2-1 | - | TRBV9 | 12 | CASSVAENEQFF | TGTGCCAGCAGCGTAGCAGAGAATGAGCAGTTCTTC
- | TRBJ2-3 | - | TRBV30 | 14 | CAWSPGAYTDTQYF | TGTGCCTGGTCCCCTGGGGCTTACACAGATACGCAGTATTTT
- | TRBJ2-4 | - | TRBV7-2 | 16 | CASSPSDTGVGNIQYF | TGTGCCAGCAGCCCTAGCGACACAGGGGTCGGGAACATTCAGTACTTC
TRBD1 | TRBJ1-5 | once | TRBV4-1 | 16 | CASSQGTGGWDQPQHF | TGCGCCAGCAGCCAAGGGACAGGGGGCTGGGATCAGCCCCAGCATTTT
TRBD1 | TRBJ1-2 | - | TRBV28 | 15 | CASSQTPRGRYGYTF | TGTGCCAGCAGTCAAACCCCCAGGGGGCGCTATGGCTACACCTTC
- | TRBJ2-3 | - | TRBV6-5 | 15 | CASSYGSTGTDTQYF | TGTGCCAGCAGTTACGGGAGTACAGGGACAGATACGCAGTATTTT
TRBD2 | TRBJ2-5 | once | TRBV7-9 | 14 | CASSLRGGKETQYF | TGTGCCAGCAGCTTACGGGGAGGGAAAGAGACCCAGTACTTC
TRBD2 | TRBJ2-7 | once | TRBV9 | 14 | CASSVAAGGREQYF | TGTGCCAGCAGCGTAGCGGCGGGAGGTCGTGAGCAGTACTTC
- | TRBJ1-4 | - | TRBV2 | 14 | CASSRLRFNEKLFF | TGTGCCAGCAGCCGACTCCGGTTTAATGAAAAACTGTTTTTT
- | TRBJ1-4 | - | TRBV7-2 | 16 | CASSLAPSGGQEKLFF | TGTGCCAGCAGCTTAGCCCCGAGTGGGGGCCAGGAAAAACTGTTTTTT
- | TRBJ1-1 | - | TRBV6-5 | 16 | CASSYSILSQNTEAFF | TGTGCCAGCAGTTACTCGATACTCAGCCAGAACACTGAAGCTTTCTTT
- | TRBJ1-5 | - | TRBV10-1 | 14 | CASSGAPKRWPQHF | TGCGCCAGCAGTGGGGCCCCCAAGAGGTGGCCCCAGCATTTT
- | TRBJ1-1 | once | TRBV7-2 | 13 | CASSALWNTEAFF | TGTGCCAGCAGCGCACTATGGAACACTGAAGCTTTCTTT
- | TRBJ2-7 | few | TRBV10-3 | 14 | CAISEEGLHYEQYF | TGTGCCATCAGTGAGGAGGGACTTCACTACGAGCAGTACTTC
- | TRBJ2-7 | once | TRBV6-1 | 14 | CASRKTGQAYEQYF | TGTGCCAGCAGAAAGACAGGCCAAGCCTACGAGCAGTACTTC
- | TRBJ2-5 | - | TRBV5-1 | 13 | CASSLTSRETQYF | TGCGCCAGCAGCTTAACATCCAGAGAGACCCAGTACTTC
- | TRBJ2-7 | few | TRBV28 | 18 | CASSSTGDQGSGRCEQYF | TGTGCCAGCAGCTCGACAGGGGACCAAGGCAGCGGGAGGTGCGAGCAGTACTTC
TRBD1 | TRBJ1-5 | few | TRBV7-2 | 17 | CASSRGTGGNSNQPQHF | TGTGCCAGCAGCAGAGGGACAGGGGGCAACAGCAATCAGCCCCAGCATTTT
TRBD1 | TRBJ1-2 | - | TRBV15 | 15 | CATSRGQGDNYGYTF | TGTGCCACCAGCAGGGGACAGGGGGATAACTATGGCTACACCTTC
TRBD1 | TRBJ2-5 | - | TRBV6-6 | 15 | CASSYPDRGSETQYF | TGTGCCAGCAGTTACCCGGACAGGGGATCGGAGACCCAGTACTTC
TRBD1 | TRBJ1-2 | - | TRBV2 | 14 | CASSGRTGNYGYTF | TGTGCCAGCAGCGGGAGGACAGGGAACTATGGCTACACCTTC
- | TRBJ1-4 | - | TRBV4-1 | 16 | CASSQVSRPTNEKLFF | TGCGCCAGCAGCCAAGTTTCCAGACCAACTAATGAAAAACTGTTTTTT
- | TRBJ1-6 | once | TRBV27 | 14 | CASSFGAYNSPLHF | TGTGCCAGCAGTTTCGGGGCCTATAATTCACCCCTCCACTTT
TRBD2 | TRBJ2-1 | - | TRBV4-2 | 17 | CASSQDHGTSMGNEQFF | TGTGCCAGCAGCCAAGATCACGGGACTAGCATGGGGAATGAGCAGTTCTTC
- | TRBJ1-1 | - | TRBV19 | 11 | CASSMTGEAFF | TGTGCCAGTAGTATGACCGGGGAAGCTTTCTTT
- | TRBJ1-1 | - | TRBV21-1 | 11 | CASSKLPEAFF | TGTGCCAGCAGCAAGCTCCCTGAAGCTTTCTTT
TRBD1 | TRBJ1-1 | - | TRBV19 | 15 | CASSGRDRLNTEAFF | TGTGCCAGTAGTGGACGGGACAGACTAAACACTGAAGCTTTCTTT
- | TRBJ2-5 | - | TRBV5-1 | 14 | CASSLWAAAETQYF | TGCGCCAGCAGCTTGTGGGCTGCCGCAGAGACCCAGTACTTC
- | TRBJ2-1 | - | TRBV7-9 | 13 | CASSPGPANEQFF | TGTGCCAGCAGCCCGGGTCCGGCCAATGAGCAGTTCTTC
TRBD2 | TRBJ2-5 | - | TRBV5-1 | 14 | CASSLSGGAETQYF | TGCGCCAGCAGCTTGAGCGGGGGGGCTGAGACCCAGTACTTC
- | TRBJ2-3 | - | TRBV10-3 | 15 | CAISEGGIPPDTQYF | TGTGCCATCAGTGAGGGGGGCATCCCTCCAGATACGCAGTATTTT
- | TRBJ1-1 | - | TRBV19 | 13 | CATSWEMNTEAFF | TGTGCCACTTCGTGGGAAATGAACACTGAAGCTTTCTTT
- | TRBJ1-5 | - | TRBV4-1 | 14 | CASSLGTLNQPQHF | TGCGCCAGCAGCCTGGGGACCCTCAATCAGCCCCAGCATTTT